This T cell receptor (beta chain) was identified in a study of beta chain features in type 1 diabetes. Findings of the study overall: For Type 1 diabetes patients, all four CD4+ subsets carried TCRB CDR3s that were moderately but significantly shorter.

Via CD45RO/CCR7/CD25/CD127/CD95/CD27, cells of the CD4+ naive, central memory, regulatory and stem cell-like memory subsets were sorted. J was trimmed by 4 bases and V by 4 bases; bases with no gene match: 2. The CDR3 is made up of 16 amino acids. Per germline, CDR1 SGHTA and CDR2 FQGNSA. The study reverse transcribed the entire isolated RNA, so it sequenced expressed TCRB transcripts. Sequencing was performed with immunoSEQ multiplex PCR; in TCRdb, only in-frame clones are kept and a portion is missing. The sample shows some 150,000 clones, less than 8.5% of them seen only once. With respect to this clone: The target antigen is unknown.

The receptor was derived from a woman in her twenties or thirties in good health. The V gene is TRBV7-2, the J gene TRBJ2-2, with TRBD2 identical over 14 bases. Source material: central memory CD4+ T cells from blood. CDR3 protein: CASSSGTSGGTGELFF. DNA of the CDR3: TGTGCCAGCAGCTCGGGGACTAGCGGGGGCACCGGGGAGCTGTTTTTT.